This paragraph covers one TCR beta chain sequence. Antigen specificity is unknown. V was pared by 0 bases and J by 1 base, with 7 bases between. CDR1 SGHRS and CDR2 YFSETQ come from the germline V gene. CDR3 length equals 14 residues. This entry belongs to a study of cytomegalovirus exposure and HLA in healthy donors. At the level of the study: HLA-typed donors were the source of some 80 million unique TCRs, which an early data release held. Study-wide findings and caveats: Some V segments could not be told apart, so they were left out, TRBV6-2 and TRBV6-3 among them. An analysis was carried out later, and it reportedly showed fewer N-insertions in an Asian-associated ancestry cluster than the approximately 670-donor mean.

The PCR employed 60 Vbeta primers together with 13 Jbeta primers. As originally analysed: Approximately 73 million unique TCR beta chains, roughly 11 million shared, were counted in a later analysis. The repertoire was sequenced with immunoSEQ multiplex PCR; TCRdb's copy has only in-frame clones and lacks some. V and J calls and clone size are copied from that table; D and trimming were computed from the DNA. Of some 150,000 clones in the sample, around four fifths were seen once. This TCR came from a man aged 25-40 years in good health and CMV-seronegative. What was sequenced was PBMCs. The chain links TRBV5-1 to TRBJ2-5; weak D call: TRBD2 (5 bases). This CDR3 is CASSLGGFQETQYF. The CDR3 coding sequence is TGCGCCAGCAGCTTGGGCGGGTTCCAAGAGACCCAGTACTTC.